This T cell receptor (beta chain) comes out of a study of T cells in Graves' hyperthyroidism and ophthalmopathy. This clonotype occurred a few times. The antigen is undetermined. The CDR3 is made up of 14 amino acids. Germline lookup yields CDR1 LGHDT and CDR2 YNNKEL (reference sequence). V lost 0 bases and J lost 4, with 10 bases in between. General study findings and limits: By a 13 V-J model, ophthalmopathy was set apart from stable hyperthyroidism.

The investigators amplified TCR beta CDR3 regions from RNA transcripts. With the HTBI primer set, the TCR CDR3 went through a first round of RT-PCR. Each CDR3 protein is one row after TCRdb ran MiXCR on the multiplex PCR reads. The sample carries 400,000 to 600,000 distinct CDR3 sequences, around 21% recorded once. This clonotype was obtained from a man in his late teens or twenties with Graves' hyperthyroidism. The chain joins TRBV3-1 to TRBJ2-7; D not certain. The sample taken for sequencing was blood. CDR3 bases: TGTGCCAGCAGCCAAGAATGGCAGAGATACGAGCAGTACTTC. It is translated as CASSQEWQRYEQYF.